One sample yielded the 18 T cell receptor beta chains listed below, sequenced in a study of shared clonotypes between healthy human individuals. The method was immunoSEQ multiplex PCR; TCRdb's version includes in-frame clones alone and lacks a portion of them. The sample records about 2.5 million clones, about nine tenths being singletons. The sequencing input was naive CD4+ T cells from PBMCs. Subset defined: CD45RA+ positively selected. These receptors all stem from a young man in good health. Some clones in this sample may be carry-over from other donors' samples.

The chain joins TRBV28 to TRBJ2-1, with unresolved D. CDR3 length: 15 amino acids. V lost 5 bases, J lost 1 base, and 12 bases lay in between. The germline V gene encodes CDR1 MDHEN and CDR2 SYDVKM. CDR3 coding DNA: TGTGCCAGCAGTGTTTCGGCGCGGTCCTACAATGAGCAGTTCTTC. This encodes CASSVSARSYNEQFF. Looking up the rest from reference TRBV28 and TRBJ2-1 gives the full variable domain: DVKVTQSSRYLVKRTGEKVFLECVQDMDHENMFWYRQDPGLGLRLIYFSYDVKMKEKGDIPEGYSVSREKKERFSLILESASTNQTSMYLCASSVSARSYNEQFFGPGTRLTVL.

The CDR3 is CASSLVADNYGYTF. Written as DNA, the CDR3 is TGTGCCAGCAGCTTAGTGGCCGATAACTATGGCTACACCTTC. The J gene is TRBJ1-2, the V gene TRBV7-8; D gene unclear. V was pared by 1 base and J by 1 base, with 7 bases between. The CDR3 is 14 amino acids. In germline, CDR1 is SGHVS, CDR2 FQNEAQ.

The rearrangement uses TRBV21-1 and TRBJ2-7; the DNA was not used to check the table's D call, TRBD1. TRBV21-1 is a known pseudogene. This CDR3 has 15 residues. The CDR3 is CASSTRDRGMYEQYF. CDR3 nucleotide sequence: TGTGCCAGCAGCACCCGGGACAGGGGGATGTACGAGCAGTACTTC.

The chain carries TRBV11-3 and TRBJ1-5; D might be TRBD1 (5 bases). V was cut by 1 base and J by 0 bases, with 13 bases left in between. This CDR3 has 17 residues. CDR1 and CDR2 from the germline V gene are SGHNT and YENEEA. CDR3 DNA: TGTGCCAGCAGCTTAGCTGGGGCCCAATATAGCAATCAGCCCCAGCATTTT. Translated, it gives CASSLAGAQYSNQPQHF.

The rearrangement joins TRBV11-3 to TRBJ2-1, with 11 bases matching TRBD2. Trimming cost V 5 bases and J 4 bases; bases outside gene matches: 7. The CDR3 is made up of 16 amino acids. Germline V lookup: CDR1 SGHNT, CDR2 YENEEA. The chain's CDR3 is CASSKKLAGDYNEQFF. CDR3 in DNA: TGTGCCAGCAGCAAAAAACTAGCGGGAGATTACAATGAGCAGTTCTTC.

The chain employs TRBV6-1 and TRBJ2-7; D is perhaps TRBD1 (6 bases). V shed 7 bases and J shed 9 bases, with 10 bases lying between them. The CDR3 spans 10 residues. CDR1 and CDR2 (germline): MNHNS, SASEGT. CDR3 nucleotides: TGTGCCAGCATCGACAGGTCGCAGTACTTC. Protein sequence: CASIDRSQYF.

Comments on this clone: The sample has other DNA sequences that encode this CDR3 too. The V gene is TRBV5-1, the J gene TRBJ2-7; D call uncertain. CDR1 is SGHRS and CDR2 is YFSETQ in the germline V gene. The CDR3 has 13 amino acids. Trimming pared 4 bases from V and 4 bases from J, leaving 12 bases between. CDR3 in amino acids: CASSLAPEYEQYF. In DNA, the CDR3 is TGCGCCAGCAGCCTGGCCCCCGAGTACGAGCAGTACTTC.

The chain uses TRBV7-8 and TRBJ1-5; no definite D call. Trimming cost V 1 base and J 1 base, with 11 bases left between them. Germline CDR1 and CDR2: SGHVS and FQNEAQ. CDR3 size: 16 residues. The CDR3 spells CASSLVGYQSNQPQHF. CDR3 sequence (DNA): TGTGCCAGCAGCTTAGTGGGGTATCAAAGCAATCAGCCCCAGCATTTT. Complete variable domain (other parts from reference TRBV7-8 and TRBJ1-5): GAGVSQSPRYKVAKRGQDVALRCDPISGHVSLFWYQQALGQGPEFLTYFQNEAQLDKSGLPSDRFFAERPEGSVSTLKIQRTQQEDSAVYLCASSLVGYQSNQPQHFGDGTRLSIL.

V usage is TRBV29-1 and J usage is TRBJ1-2; D unresolved. This CDR3 has 13 amino acids. Germline lookup yields CDR1 SQVTM and CDR2 ANQGSEA. Trimming removed 6 bases from V and 8 bases from J, with 19 bases in between. The CDR3 protein is CSVFKPSLSGYTF. The CDR3 nucleotides are TGCAGCGTGTTTAAACCCTCTTTGAGCGGCTACACCTTC.

This chain connects TRBV7-9 to TRBJ2-7, with a weak D call TRBD1 (5 bases). V was shortened by 1 base and J by 0 bases, with 13 bases between the two germline ends. CDR3 length: 16 amino acids. Germline V gives CDR1 SEHNR, CDR2 FQNEAQ (reference sequence). CDR3 nucleotides: TGTGCCAGCAGCTTAGGCCCCCGGCAGGGCTCCTACGAGCAGTACTTC. Its protein is CASSLGPRQGSYEQYF.

The chain couples TRBV11-1 to TRBJ2-7; D perhaps matches TRBD2 (6 bases). This CDR3 is 14 amino acids long. V lost 6 bases and J 5 bases, leaving 17 bases between the germline ends. Germline V gene data show CDR1 as SGHAT and CDR2 as FQDESV (reference sequence). The CDR3 loop is CASRKGLLLNEQYF. In nucleotides, the CDR3 is TGTGCCAGCAGAAAGGGACTGCTTCTCAACGAGCAGTACTTC.

This clone was recorded only once. The rearrangement links TRBV6-5 to TRBJ1-1; tentative D call: TRBD1 (5 bases). V was pared by 4 bases and J by 9 bases, with 18 bases between. CDR1 MNHEY and CDR2 SVGAGI come from the germline V gene. The CDR3 totals 14 residues. The CDR3 DNA sequence: TGTGCCAGCAGTTTGGGGGACGGTAGGGATCAAGCTTTCTTT. Amino acids: CASSLGDGRDQAFF.

The chain joins TRBV5-1 to TRBJ2-7; 7 bases fit TRBD1. Per germline, CDR1 SGHRS and CDR2 YFSETQ. The length of the CDR3 is 15 residues. J was trimmed by 5 bases and V by 0 bases; bases with no gene match: 8. Here the CDR3 reads CASSLGTGQRNEQYF. The CDR3 DNA sequence: TGCGCCAGCAGCTTGGGAACGGGACAGCGAAACGAGCAGTACTTC. Drawing the rest from reference TRBV5-1 and TRBJ2-7, the complete variable domain is KAGVTQTPRYLIKTRGQQVTLSCSPISGHRSVSWYQQTPGQGLQFLFEYFSETQRNKGNFPGRFSGRQFSNSRSEMNVSTLELGDSALYLCASSLGTGQRNEQYFGPGTRLTVT.

The chain combines TRBV9 with TRBJ2-5; weak D call: TRBD2 (6 bases). CDR3 length: 16 residues. Germline V gene lookup returns CDR1 SGDLS and CDR2 YYNGEE. V lost 3 bases, J lost 5 bases, and 20 bases lay in between. CDR3 sequence (DNA): TGTGCCAGCAGCGGCCCGGGAGCAACCCCCCAGGAGACCCAGTACTTC. Amino acid sequence: CASSGPGATPQETQYF.

In this sample, this clone turned up once. In the same sample, other DNA sequences code for this CDR3. V and J are TRBV9 and TRBJ1-1; D is unclear. Germline values: CDR1 SGDLS, CDR2 YYNGEE. The germline V and J ends were trimmed by 2 bases and 1 base, with 3 bases remaining between them. This CDR3 is 12 amino acids long. The CDR3 region has the DNA TGTGCCAGCAGCGTCGCGAACACTGAAGCTTTCTTT. Translation gives CASSVANTEAFF.

The chain employs TRBV10-2 and TRBJ1-3; no clear D. The V gene lost 6 bases and the J gene lost 1 base, with 7 bases spanning the gap. Germline values: CDR1 WSHSY, CDR2 SAAADI. This CDR3 region has 13 residues. This chain's CDR3 is CASRVASGNTIYF. CDR3 nucleotide sequence: TGCGCCAGCAGGGTGGCATCTGGAAACACCATATATTTT.

This rearrangement joins TRBV4-2 to TRBJ2-2; maybe TRBD1 (5 bases). Trimming stripped 5 bases from V and 5 bases from J, with 18 bases between. The CDR3 covers 16 residues. CDR1 and CDR2 (germline): LGHNA, YNFKEQ. In DNA form, the CDR3 reads TGTGCCAGCAGCTCCGGGCTTTCAGCAGGGACCGGGGAGCTGTTTTTT. Translation: CASSSGLSAGTGELFF.

This chain links TRBV2 with TRBJ2-3, with D unresolved. V shed 6 bases and J shed 2 bases, with 6 bases lying between them. Germline CDR1 reads SNHLY; CDR2 reads FYNNEI. This CDR3 is 12 amino acids long. CDR3 DNA: TGTGCCAGCAGAGACCTCACAGATACGCAGTATTTT. Protein sequence: CASRDLTDTQYF.